Listed below are T cell receptor beta chains from one sample, sequenced in a study of blood T cell repertoires in COVID-19. Method: immunoSEQ multiplex PCR; TCRdb's copy keeps in-frame clones and lacks some. This table has more than 200,000 clones, 80% to 90% appearing once. Sequencing was performed on PBMCs or T cells enriched from blood (not recorded which). These receptors were taken from a man younger than 45 in a cohort exposed to, infected with or recovered from COVID-19 (not recorded which). Both conserved end residues are part of each CDR3. Fields, in order: D gene, J gene, V gene, clone size, CDR3 protein, CDR3 DNA. A D gene is named only where the DNA matches it firmly. Only part of the rows carry a size: once, few, many, or a class if the clone is expanded.

TRBD2 TRBJ2-3 TRBV10-1 once CASSADSLAGGPGTDTQYF TGCGCCAGCAGCGCAGACAGCCTAGCGGGAGGGCCCGGCACAGATACGCAGTATTTT
. TRBJ1-1 TRBV15 . CATSSSDTEAFF TGTGCCACCAGCAGTTCCGACACTGAAGCTTTCTTT
. TRBJ2-7 TRBV5-1 few CASSLTPGSDYEQYF TGCGCCAGCAGCTTGACACCAGGCAGTGACTACGAGCAGTACTTC
. TRBJ1-1 TRBV15 . CATSRDPLTEAFF TGTGCCACCAGCAGAGACCCGTTAACTGAAGCTTTCTTT
TRBD1 TRBJ2-1 TRBV12-3/TRBV12-4 . CASSANRGTEQFF TGTGCCAGCAGCGCAAACAGGGGGACTGAGCAGTTCTTC
. TRBJ2-3 TRBV5-4 . CASSLAWEASSTDTQYF TGTGCCAGCAGCTTGGCGTGGGAGGCCTCTAGCACAGATACGCAGTATTTT
. TRBJ2-5 TRBV28 . CASSPGTRFQETQYF TGTGCCAGCAGCCCCGGGACACGATTCCAAGAGACCCAGTACTTC
. TRBJ2-7 TRBV12-3/TRBV12-4 once CASSLRGEQYF TGTGCCAGCAGTTTAAGAGGTGAGCAGTACTTC
. TRBJ2-7 TRBV12-3/TRBV12-4 . CASSLRSYEQYF TGTGCCAGCAGTTTGAGGTCCTACGAGCAGTACTTC
TRBD1 TRBJ2-3 TRBV5-4 . CASSLRVGTVHTQYF TGTGCCAGCAGCTTGCGAGTCGGGACAGTACATACGCAGTATTTT
. TRBJ1-1 TRBV12-5 once CASGFDSAEAFF TGTGCTAGTGGTTTTGACAGCGCTGAAGCTTTCTTT
. TRBJ2-7 TRBV7-2 . CASSPAAAGIRYEQYF TGTGCCAGCAGCCCGGCCGCAGCAGGGATCCGGTACGAGCAGTACTTC
. TRBJ2-7 TRBV28 . CASRSLARSNYEQYF TGTGCCAGCAGATCCCTAGCCCGTAGTAACTACGAGCAGTACTTC
TRBD1 TRBJ1-1 TRBV28 . CASSFLGQPNTEAFF TGTGCCAGCAGCTTTCTGGGACAGCCGAACACTGAAGCTTTCTTT
. TRBJ2-5 TRBV3-1/TRBV3-2 . CASSQKVVLAAQETQYF TGTGCCAGCAGCCAAAAAGTGGTCTTAGCGGCTCAAGAGACCCAGTACTTC
TRBD1 TRBJ1-3 TRBV27 . CASRPDRGGNTIYF TGTGCCAGCAGGCCGGACAGGGGTGGAAACACCATATATTTT
TRBD1 TRBJ2-2 TRBV29-1 . CSALTGQGYTGELFF TGCAGCGCCCTAACGGGACAGGGGTATACCGGGGAGCTGTTTTTT